This T cell receptor beta chain stems from a study of PD-L1 blockade in urothelial cancer. Study information: Patients had undergone 0 to 3 prior chemotherapy regimens. Analyses used blood from 3 weeks (second dose) and 6 weeks after treatment start.

V lost 3 bases to trimming and J lost 2 bases, with 10 bases between them. Germline V lookup: CDR1 SGHRS, CDR2 YFSETQ. This CDR3 is built from 14 residues. Patients were diagnosed with urothelial carcinoma, either locally advanced or metastatic. Pretreatment and on-treatment samples were taken, numbering 1 to 8 per patient. Here immunoSEQ multiplex PCR was the method, and the copy in TCRdb shows in-frame clones only, minus some. The sample records tens of thousands of clones, 80% to 90% being singletons. The receptor's source is a man aged 50 to 59 with urothelial cancer. This chain joins TRBV5-1 and TRBJ2-3, with D tentatively TRBD1 (6 bases). The sequenced sample was PBMCs, obtained around atezolizumab (anti-PD-L1) treatment. CDR3 loop: CASSWGPVTDTQYF. In nucleotides, the CDR3 is TGCGCCAGCAGCTGGGGGCCCGTCACAGATACGCAGTATTTT.